This T cell receptor beta chain derives from a study of T cells after yellow fever vaccination. TCRdb re-called the 5' RACE reads with MiXCR, one entry per CDR3 protein. Among hundreds of thousands of distinct CDR3 sequences listed, about 17% were seen once. In germline, CDR1 is LGHNA, CDR2 YNFKEQ. This CDR3 comprises 15 residues. V was pared by 4 bases and J by 1 base, with 4 bases of the junction left unmatched. This receptor was taken from a man younger than 35 who received the YFV17D yellow fever vaccine. This chain uses TRBV4-2 with TRBJ2-5; 9 bases agree with TRBD1. This specimen was PBMCs, taken 5 days after the first yellow fever vaccination. CDR3 region: CASSPTGGAQETQYF. In nucleotides, the CDR3 is TGTGCCAGCAGCCCGACAGGGGGTGCCCAAGAGACCCAGTACTTC.